This TCR beta chain was recorded in a study of OX40 agonist ivuxolimab in advanced cancers. Findings and caveats of the study: The mean number of expanded clones was higher in CD8+ T cells than in CD4+. Clonal expansion in partial responders at 0.1-3.0 mg/kg ranked among the lowest.

Sequencing used immunoSEQ multiplex PCR; TCRdb keeps in-frame clones, though not all of them. Of some 16,000 clones detected, 60% to 85% appear once; the ten largest clones hold around 12%. Exclusion applied to patients with autoimmune disease history or systemic immunosuppression. Turning to this clone: The antigen is undetermined.

Germline CDR1 is SGHTA and CDR2 is FQGNSA. CDR3 length: 16 residues. Trimming cost V 3 bases and J 2 bases; bases outside gene matches: 6. The chain carries TRBV7-2 and TRBJ2-3, with 9 bases aligning to TRBD1. The TCR comes from an adult with an advanced solid tumor such as melanoma, head and neck, liver or kidney cancer. The sample consisted of CD4+ or CD8+ T cells sorted from blood, taken in a trial of the OX40 agonist ivuxolimab. This CDR3 is CASSFGTGRNTDTQYF. The DNA of the CDR3 is TGTGCCAGCAGCTTCGGGACAGGGAGGAACACAGATACGCAGTATTTT.